This T cell receptor beta chain came from a study of post-analysis software for immune sequencing data. Study as a whole: The study covered relapsing-remitting, secondary progressive and progressive-relapsing courses of multiple sclerosis.

Libraries were made from TCR beta cDNA, and they carried unique molecular identifiers. Out of roughly 0.85 to 10 million T cells, some 500,000 cDNA molecules were generated. Via MiXCR, TCRdb re-called the PCR reads, giving one row per CDR3 protein. The sample carries 380,000 or so distinct CDR3 sequences, around a third recorded once. Study-wide points: Relative to controls, patients had five TRBV segments at higher frequency, with TRBV5-6, TRBV5-1 and TRBV20-1 among these. Patients with multiple sclerosis recorded significantly lower normalized Chao1 diversity than controls, the study found. Samples from one preparation batch, clustered by F measure, grouped strongly together.

The germline V gene has CDR1 MDHEN and CDR2 SYDVKM. CDR3 length: 13 residues. V lost 8 bases, J lost 4 bases, and 4 bases stayed unmatched. This clonotype showed up just a few times. Its antigen is still unknown. This TCR was recovered from a girl between 10 and 17 years old with multiple sclerosis. Sequenced: blood. The V call is TRBV28, the J call TRBJ2-7, with 11 bases fitting TRBD1. CDR3 sequence (DNA): TGTGCCAGCGGTCGGGACAGGGGGTACGAGCAGTACTTC. It encodes CASGRDRGYEQYF.